This T cell receptor (beta chain) originates from a study of chemoradiotherapy in HPV16-positive cancers. The study, taken as a whole, reports: Functional assays defining HPV-specific T cells used only a couple of HPV16-positive patients. Candidate HPV-specific clones and E7-related TCR motifs grew in tumor during treatment.

The protocol was immunoSEQ multiplex PCR, while the TCRdb copy is restricted to in-frame clones and leaves out a portion. The repertoire has 25,000 to 30,000 clones, over 85% of them found once; the top ten carry roughly 18%. A single count supports this clone. What it binds is not known. Samples were taken several times over chemoradiotherapy. The CDR3 sequence is 16 residues long. With 0 bases clipped from V and 1 base from J, the junction kept 4 bases outside the gene matches. Germline values: CDR1 MNHNY, CDR2 SVGAGI (reference sequence). Source: blood, taken from a patient who underwent chemoradiotherapy. The rearrangement joins TRBV6-6 to TRBJ2-7, with TRBD1 matching 9 bases. The clonotype comes from a human donor with HPV-associated anogenital cancer. DNA of the CDR3: TGTGCCAGCAGTTACTCCGGGACAGGGATTTCCTACGAGCAGTACTTC. It yields the protein CASSYSGTGISYEQYF.